This T cell receptor beta chain was recovered during a study of blood T cell repertoires in COVID-19. The protocol was immunoSEQ multiplex PCR, while the TCRdb copy is restricted to in-frame clones and leaves out a portion. The table includes roughly 68,000 clones, 88% detected once. The sequence was obtained from a woman in her forties who had recovered from COVID-19. The sequenced material came from PBMCs or T cells enriched from blood (not recorded which).

Here the CDR3 reads CASSSGGEQFF. The CDR3 DNA sequence: TGTGCCAGCAGCTCAGGGGGTGAGCAGTTCTTC. The V call is TRBV7-2, the J call TRBJ2-1, with 7 bases lining up with TRBD1. Germline V lookup: CDR1 SGHTA, CDR2 FQGNSA. After removal of 4 bases from V and 9 bases from J, the junction contained 0 bases not matched to a gene. The CDR3 totals 11 residues.